The present TCR beta chain was sequenced within a study of T cells after yellow fever vaccination. One entry per CDR3 protein results from TCRdb running MiXCR on the 5' RACE reads. The repertoire consists of 610,000 or so distinct CDR3 sequences, with about 12% occurring once and the leading ten covering about 15%. Trimming left V 6 bases short and J 0 bases short, with 18 bases between. CDR1 SGHTA and CDR2 FQGNSA come from the germline V gene. The CDR3 totals 16 residues. With respect to this clonotype: Its cognate antigen is unknown.

Overall study results and limits: Among all clonotypes, a small share was observed in both CD4 and CD8 compartments.

Specimen: PBMCs, collected on the day of the yellow fever booster vaccination. The rearrangement joins TRBV7-2 to TRBJ2-7, with D perhaps given as TRBD1 or TRBD2 (7 bases each). This clonotype was obtained from a man aged 25-45 years who received the YFV17D yellow fever vaccine. CDR3: CASRHEGRDSSYEQYF. The CDR3 coding sequence is TGTGCCAGCAGGCACGAGGGGAGGGACAGCTCCTACGAGCAGTACTTC.